The clone carrying this T cell receptor beta chain came up once. The junction departs from the called germline gene at one end, perhaps through a read error. The length of the CDR3 is 15 residues. Looked up from germline, CDR1 is SGDLS and CDR2 is YYNGEE. Using a J-beta primer mix together with a sample-barcoded 5' primer, a second PCR was run for 7 to 11 cycles. MiXCR was run by TCRdb on the 5' RACE reads, yielding one entry per CDR3 protein. Among hundreds of thousands of distinct CDR3 sequences, roughly 44% were seen once, and the ten largest hold nearly 20%. This entry is derived from a study of blood T cells in healthy people across ages.

The rearrangement uses TRBV9 and TRBJ2-1, with D possibly being TRBD2 (6 bases). This TCR was sampled from a man aged 55 to 70 in good health. The sequencing input was blood. In DNA form, the CDR3 reads TGTGTCAGCAGCGTCAGGACTAACTCCTACAATGAGCAGTTCTTC. Its translation: CVSSVRTNSYNEQFF.